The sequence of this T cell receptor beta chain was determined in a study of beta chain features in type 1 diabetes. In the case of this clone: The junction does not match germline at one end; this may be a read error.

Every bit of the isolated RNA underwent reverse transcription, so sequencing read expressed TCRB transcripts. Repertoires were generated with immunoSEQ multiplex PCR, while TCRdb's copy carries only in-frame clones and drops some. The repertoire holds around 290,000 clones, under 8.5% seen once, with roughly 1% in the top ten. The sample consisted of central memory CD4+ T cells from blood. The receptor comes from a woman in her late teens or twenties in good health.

The CDR3 sequence: CASSYAPIGNTGELVF. The CDR3 bases are TGTGCCAGCAGTTACGCCCCCATTGGGAACACCGGGGAGCTGGTTTTT. This sequence joins TRBV6-5 and TRBJ2-2, with D possibly being TRBD2 (5 bases). The length of the CDR3 is 16 residues. Germline V lookup: CDR1 MNHEY, CDR2 SVGAGI.